A single sample is the source of the 12 T cell receptor beta chains below, sequenced in a study of radiation and T cells in renal cell carcinoma. Noted time point: blood 2 weeks post-SBRT. The treatment: 15 Gy SBRT to primary tumor, nephrectomy 4 weeks later. Data came from immunoSEQ multiplex PCR; TCRdb stores just in-frame clones and leaves some out. The data contain 120,000 or so clones, approximately 75% of them singletons. The source material was blood, sampled from a patient whose treatment included radiotherapy and nephrectomy. These receptors were obtained from an older woman with renal cell carcinoma.

The chain couples TRBV5-1 to TRBJ1-1; weak D call: TRBD1 (6 bases). Germline values: CDR1 SGHRS, CDR2 YFSETQ. The CDR3 is made up of 12 amino acids. Trimming removed 4 bases from V and 4 bases from J, with 8 bases in between. The CDR3 DNA reads as TGCGCCAGCAGCGAAGGGGGCACTGAAGCTTTCTTT. This codes for CASSEGGTEAFF. The whole variable domain, filled in from reference TRBV5-1 and TRBJ1-1, reads KAGVTQTPRYLIKTRGQQVTLSCSPISGHRSVSWYQQTPGQGLQFLFEYFSETQRNKGNFPGRFSGRQFSNSRSEMNVSTLELGDSALYLCASSEGGTEAFFGQGTRLTVV.

The chain couples TRBV19 to TRBJ1-3; no reliable D call. The CDR3 length is 14 residues. CDR1 and CDR2 from the germline V gene are LNHDA and SQIVND (reference sequence). Trimming cost V 6 bases and J 0 bases, with 9 bases left between them. CDR3 nucleotide sequence: TGTGCCAGTAGCGTCACAGTCTCTGGAAACACCATATATTTT. Protein product: CASSVTVSGNTIYF.

The J gene is TRBJ1-5, the V gene TRBV27; D uncertain. Between the trimmed V and J ends, which lost 2 bases and 4 bases, there was a span of 9 bases. Germline V gene sequence: CDR1 MNHEY, CDR2 SMNVEV (reference sequence). This CDR3 is 14 amino acids long. CDR3 DNA sequence: TGTGCCAGCAGTTTAAGGGTCCGAAATCAGCCCCAGCATTTT. Its translation is CASSLRVRNQPQHF.

The V gene is TRBV19, the J gene TRBJ1-1, with 10 nucleotides matching TRBD1. Trimming took 5 bases from V and 5 from J; bases not matched to a gene: 5. Germline V lookup: CDR1 LNHDA, CDR2 SQIVND (reference sequence). CDR3 length: 14 residues. DNA for the CDR3: TGTGCCAGTAGTGTGGACAGGGGGAGGACTGAAGCTTTCTTT. Its protein product is CASSVDRGRTEAFF. Together with reference TRBV19 and TRBJ1-1, the CDR3 gives the full variable domain: DGGITQSPKYLFRKEGQNVTLSCEQNLNHDAMYWYRQDPGQGLRLIYYSQIVNDFQKGDIAEGYSVSREKKESFPLTVTSAQKNPTAFYLCASSVDRGRTEAFFGQGTRLTVV.

This clone was counted once. The chain employs TRBV5-6 and TRBJ2-3; 11 positions match TRBD2. With 4 bases clipped from V and 2 bases from J, the junction kept 9 bases outside the gene matches. The CDR3 runs 17 residues. Germline CDR1 reads SGHDT; CDR2 reads YYEEEE. As DNA, the CDR3 is TGTGCCAGCAGCCCGGGGACTAGCGGACGGTTCACAGATACGCAGTATTTT. Translating it yields CASSPGTSGRFTDTQYF. The full variable domain, rest sourced from reference TRBV5-6 and TRBJ2-3, is DAGVTQSPTHLIKTRGQQVTLRCSPKSGHDTVSWYQQALGQGPQFIFQYYEEEERQRGNFPDRFSGHQFPNYSSELNVNALLLGDSALYLCASSPGTSGRFTDTQYFGPGTRLTVL.

There are a few counts of this clone. This chain joins TRBV2 and TRBJ1-6, with 7 bases identical to TRBD1. The V gene's germline CDR1 is SNHLY and CDR2 FYNNEI. The V and J ends lost 7 bases and 10 bases, in that order; junction bases with no gene match: 13. This CDR3 has 15 residues. In DNA form, the CDR3 reads TGTGCCAGCACTACCCGACAGGGAGAGCGATCACCCCTCCACTTT. This sequence encodes CASTTRQGERSPLHF.

V and J are TRBV4-2 and TRBJ2-7, with D possibly matching TRBD1 (6 bases). Germline-derived CDR1 and CDR2 are LGHNA and YNFKEQ. The V and J ends lost 5 bases and 1 base respectively, with 9 bases between them. This CDR3 contains 13 residues. CDR3 protein: CASSRDKSYEQYF. As DNA, the CDR3 is TGTGCCAGCAGCAGGGACAAGTCCTACGAGCAGTACTTC.

CDR3: CASSKGQGSRVETEAFF. CDR3 nucleotide sequence: TGTGCCAGCAGCAAGGGACAGGGGAGCCGGGTGGAAACTGAAGCTTTCTTT. V gene TRBV21-1 combines with J gene TRBJ1-1; TRBD1 is the table's D call, not checked against the DNA. TRBV21-1 is recorded as a pseudogene. CDR3 length: 17 amino acids.

This chain joins TRBV5-5 and TRBJ2-7; TRBD2 matches at 8 bases. The CDR3 loop spans 14 amino acids. J gave up 7 bases and V 4 bases, and 10 bases lay outside the gene matches. Germline CDR1 reads SGHKS; CDR2 reads YYEKEE (reference sequence). The CDR3 DNA is TGTGCCAGCAGCCCGGGGGGGGACCGGGAGGAGCAGTACTTC. Protein: CASSPGGDREEQYF.

This clone came up a few times. The J gene is TRBJ2-1, the V gene TRBV20-1; no firm D call. CDR1 DFQATT and CDR2 SNEGSKA come from the germline V gene (reference sequence). V lost 4 bases, J lost 13 bases, and 14 bases lay in between. There are 11 residues in the CDR3. DNA of the CDR3: TGCAGTGCTAATAGACCCCCTCACCAGTTCTTC. Amino acid sequence: CSANRPPHQFF.

The rearrangement uses TRBV5-1 and TRBJ2-7; TRBD1 aligns across 9 bases. J gave up 5 bases and V 4 bases, and 10 bases lay outside the gene matches. This CDR3 region has 15 residues. Germline V gene lookup returns CDR1 SGHRS and CDR2 YFSETQ. CDR3 amino acids: CASSITGGPANEQYF. The CDR3, as DNA: TGCGCCAGCAGCATCACAGGGGGCCCGGCTAACGAGCAGTACTTC. Looking up the rest from reference TRBV5-1 and TRBJ2-7 gives the full variable domain: KAGVTQTPRYLIKTRGQQVTLSCSPISGHRSVSWYQQTPGQGLQFLFEYFSETQRNKGNFPGRFSGRQFSNSRSEMNVSTLELGDSALYLCASSITGGPANEQYFGPGTRLTVT.

The rearrangement joins TRBV6-4 to TRBJ2-1; D unresolved. The CDR3 runs to 14 residues. In germline, CDR1 is MRHNA, CDR2 SNTAGT. V was shortened by 8 bases and J by 7 bases, with 18 bases between the two germline ends. The CDR3 DNA reads TGTGCCAGCTCGATTGAAAATGGGGTAAATGAGCAGTTCTTC. This gives the protein CASSIENGVNEQFF.